One and the same sample provided the 3 T cell receptor beta chains below, sequenced in a study of shared clonotypes between healthy human individuals. TCRdb's copy holds only in-frame clones and misses some; the assay was immunoSEQ multiplex PCR. The data hold 450,000 or so clones, with roughly four fifths observed a single time. Sequenced input: PBMCs. These receptors all stem from a woman between 40 and 50 years old in good health. Some clones in this sample may be carry-over from other donors' samples.

The chain has TRBV7-9 and TRBJ2-3; 7 nucleotides match TRBD2. The CDR3 covers 16 residues. Germline V lookup: CDR1 SEHNR, CDR2 FQNEAQ (reference sequence). J lost 1 base, V lost 5 bases, and 9 bases had no gene match. CDR3 nucleotide sequence: TGTGCCAGCAGCCCCTGGCTAGCGGCTGGCACAGATACGCAGTATTTT. Its translation: CASSPWLAAGTDTQYF.

The chain is built from TRBV2 and TRBJ1-5; 7 bases are a match to TRBD1. The CDR3 runs to 15 residues. J lost 1 base, V lost 4 bases, and 4 bases had no gene match. From germline, CDR1 is SNHLY and CDR2 FYNNEI. As DNA, the CDR3 is TGTGCCAGCAGTGTCAGGGGGACAAGCAATCAGCCCCAGCATTTT. Translating gives CASSVRGTSNQPQHF.

This clone showed up many times. The chain combines TRBV6-4 with TRBJ2-1; TRBD1 might be the D (6 bases). V lost 3 bases to trimming and J lost 3 bases, with 12 bases between them. Germline V gives CDR1 MRHNA, CDR2 SNTAGT. This CDR3 has 15 amino acids. CDR3 residues: CASSERGGDYNEQFF. The CDR3 DNA is TGTGCCAGCAGTGAACGTGGGGGCGACTACAATGAGCAGTTCTTC.